The sample holds a few counts of the clone carrying this TCR beta chain. No antigen is known for it. The record originates from a study of T cell repertoires in cytomegalovirus infection. Study-wide context: From public TCR beta signatures came an indication of both CMV infection and matching HLA type. Regarding the study as a whole: CMV-specific HLA-C-restricted TCR beta clonotypes dominated the ex vivo response.

The CDR3 runs to 16 residues. V lost 4 bases and J 2 bases, leaving 16 bases between the germline ends. In germline, CDR1 is SGHAT, CDR2 FQNNGV. TCRdb reprocessed the reads via MiXCR and lists one record per CDR3 protein. The sample holds fewer than 200,000 distinct CDR3 sequences, roughly a fifth seen once. V usage is TRBV11-2 and J usage is TRBJ2-3; the D is unclear. The origin of this receptor is a human donor in good health (CMV status not recorded). Some clones in this sample may be carry-over from other donors' samples. Specimen: PBMCs. The CDR3 DNA follows: TGTGCCAGCAGCTCTATGAACAGACTTTCCACAGATACGCAGTATTTT. Amino acids: CASSSMNRLSTDTQYF.